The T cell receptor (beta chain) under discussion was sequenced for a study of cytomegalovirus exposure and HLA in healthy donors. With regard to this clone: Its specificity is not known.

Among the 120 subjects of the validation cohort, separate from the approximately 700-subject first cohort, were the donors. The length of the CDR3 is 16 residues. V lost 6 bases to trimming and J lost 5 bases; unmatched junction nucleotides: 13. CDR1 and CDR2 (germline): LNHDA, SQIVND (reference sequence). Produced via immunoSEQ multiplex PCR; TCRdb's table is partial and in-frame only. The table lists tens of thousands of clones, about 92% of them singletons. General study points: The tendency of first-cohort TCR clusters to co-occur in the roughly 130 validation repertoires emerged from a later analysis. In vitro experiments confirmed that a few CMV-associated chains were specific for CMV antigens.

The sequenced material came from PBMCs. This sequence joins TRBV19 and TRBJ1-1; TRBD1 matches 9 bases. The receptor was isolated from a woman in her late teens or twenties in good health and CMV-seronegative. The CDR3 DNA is TGTGCCAGTAGGACCCGGGACAGGGCAGGGGGAACTGAAGCTTTCTTT. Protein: CASRTRDRAGGTEAFF.